The present entry profiles one T cell receptor (beta chain) with its context. Under the authors' procedure: Amplification with reference gene primers provided the estimates of nucleated cell counts. The repertoire was sequenced with immunoSEQ multiplex PCR; TCRdb's copy has only in-frame clones and lacks some. D and trimming come from the DNA, and the V and J calls and clone size come from that table. Among some 99,000 clones listed, around 84% were seen once. This CDR3 region has 12 residues. Per the germline V gene, CDR1 is SGHRS and CDR2 is YFSETQ. The V gene lost 10 bases and the J gene lost 9 bases, with 14 bases spanning the gap. This sample is drawn from a study of blood T cell repertoires in COVID-19.

The sequenced sample consisted of peripheral blood. The receptor's source is an elderly woman with active or convalescent COVID-19. The chain combines TRBV5-1 with TRBJ1-6; D may be TRBD1 (6 bases). The CDR3 reads CADTGKSSPLHF. The CDR3 coding sequence is TGCGCCGACACAGGGAAAAGTTCACCCCTCCACTTT.